A single T cell receptor (beta chain) is shown here with its context. No antigen is known for it. The sample originates from a study of cytomegalovirus exposure and HLA in healthy donors. In the study overall: In a previous analysis, approximately 110 million unique TCR beta sequences were found from 170 million or so T cells. A preliminary data release comprised tens of millions of unique TCRs obtained from HLA-typed donors. Whole-study results and caveats: Association of approximately 16,000 TCR beta sequences with HLA alleles was found at 0.05 false discovery rate in a later analysis. Immune exposure information comprised only CMV serostatus.

The PCR was carried out with 60 Vbeta primers and 13 Jbeta primers. TCRdb keeps only in-frame clones here, not all; method: immunoSEQ multiplex PCR. The sample has about 180,000 clones, 82% seen once. The CDR3 has 13 residues. In germline, CDR1 is GTSNPN, CDR2 SVGIG (reference sequence). V was pared by 0 bases and J by 1 base, with 6 bases between. The J gene is TRBJ1-2, the V gene TRBV30, with no clear D. Sequencing input: PBMCs. This sequence was found in a man aged 40-49 years in good health and CMV-seronegative. The CDR3 DNA reads TGTGCCTGGAGTGTAACGGGTAACTATGGCTACACCTTC. This translates into CAWSVTGNYGYTF.